This note documents a single TCR beta chain sequence. What it binds is unknown. CDR1 is SGDLS and CDR2 is YYNGEE in the germline V gene. V was pared by 7 bases and J by 4 bases, with 13 bases between. The CDR3 has 13 residues. The sample originates from a study of cytomegalovirus exposure and HLA in healthy donors. Study-level points and caveats: It was confirmed in vitro that a few of the CMV-associated chains were specific for CMV antigens.

Among the 90 to 150 subjects of the validation cohort, separate from the roughly 670-subject first cohort, were the donors. Profiled with immunoSEQ multiplex PCR; TCRdb holds only in-frame clones, not every one. The table lists some 170,000 clones, nearly 90% of them singletons. The origin of this receptor is a woman in her late teens or twenties in good health and CMV-seropositive. Sequencing was carried out using PBMCs. V usage is TRBV9 and J usage is TRBJ2-3, with a weak D call TRBD2 (6 bases). The CDR3 coding sequence is TGTGCCAGCGCCCCTAGGGAGGCAGATACGCAGTATTTT. Protein: CASAPREADTQYF.